The 24 T cell receptor beta chains below come from one sample, sequenced in a study of shared clonotypes between healthy human individuals. As defined, naive CD8 cells were CD45RO-negative and positively selected for CCR7, with terminally differentiated effector memory CD45RA+ cells excluded. Clones were read by immunoSEQ multiplex PCR, and TCRdb kept only the in-frame ones, dropping some. Counted here are hundreds of thousands of clones, roughly 95% occurring once; the ten biggest clones make up 0.095% to 0.13%. The sequencing sample was made of naive CD8+ T cells sorted from blood. Receptor source: a woman aged 30 to 39 in good health.

This chain uses TRBV5-6 with TRBJ1-1, with D possibly being TRBD1 (5 bases). Between the trimmed V and J ends, which lost 0 bases and 1 base, there was a span of 13 bases. CDR3 size: 16 residues. Germline-derived CDR1 and CDR2 are SGHDT and YYEEEE. In DNA, the CDR3 is TGTGCCAGCAGCTTGGGACAAGCCAGGGCGAACACTGAAGCTTTCTTT. Translation: CASSLGQARANTEAFF.

The gene calls are TRBV5-6 and TRBJ2-1; unclear D gene. The CDR3 loop spans 12 amino acids. The V end lost 2 bases, the J end lost 7 bases, and 7 bases lay between the germline ends. Germline lookup yields CDR1 SGHDT and CDR2 YYEEEE. The CDR3 loop reads CASSLPNNEQFF. The DNA of the CDR3 is TGTGCCAGCAGCTTACCAAATAATGAGCAGTTCTTC.

CDR3 protein: CASSPRPVGLVGNEQFF. CDR3 in DNA: TGCGCCAGCAGCCCGAGGCCGGTGGGGCTAGTGGGCAATGAGCAGTTCTTC. The chain uses TRBV4-1 and TRBJ2-1; D is perhaps TRBD1 (5 bases). The length of the CDR3 is 17 residues. CDR1 is MGHRA and CDR2 is YSYEKL in the germline V gene. V lost 4 bases and J lost 6, with 22 bases in between.

CDR3 residues: CASGASGSSYEQYF. The CDR3 coding sequence is TGTGCCAGCGGTGCTAGCGGGAGCTCCTACGAGCAGTACTTC. The V call is TRBV27, the J call TRBJ2-7; TRBD2 matches at 10 bases. The CDR3 is 14 amino acids. V lost 8 bases, J lost 0 bases, and 4 bases stayed unmatched. Germline values: CDR1 MNHEY, CDR2 SMNVEV (reference sequence).

The chain employs TRBV2 and TRBJ2-4; no clear D. The ends were cut back, 6 bases at V and 0 bases at J, with 9 bases in the middle. The CDR3 is 14 residues long. Per the germline V gene, CDR1 is SNHLY and CDR2 is FYNNEI. The CDR3 bases are TGTGCCAGCAGCCCGACGGGAGCCAAAAACATTCAGTACTTC. Its protein product is CASSPTGAKNIQYF.

This chain joins TRBV27 and TRBJ2-2; 7 nucleotides match TRBD1. The CDR3 extends over 13 amino acids. The germline V gene encodes CDR1 MNHEY and CDR2 SMNVEV (reference sequence). Unmatched junction bases numbered 6, after V lost 10 bases and J lost 4 bases. CDR3 DNA: TGTGCCATCAAGGGGGCTGTCACCGGGGAGCTGTTTTTT. This gives the protein CAIKGAVTGELFF.

V is TRBV11-2 and J is TRBJ1-5; the match to TRBD1 covers 7 bases. The CDR3 covers 15 residues. The germline V gene encodes CDR1 SGHAT and CDR2 FQNNGV. The V segment lost 5 bases and the J segment 12 bases; nucleotides outside the gene matches: 16. DNA for the CDR3: TGTGCCAGCAGCCGCCGGACAGGCGAGCTCGGGCTCCAGCATTTT. Encoded protein: CASSRRTGELGLQHF.

This chain links TRBV29-1 with TRBJ2-1; D possibly corresponds to TRBD2 (5 bases). The V end lost 1 base, the J end lost 3 bases, and 19 bases lay between the germline ends. The CDR3 has 17 amino acids. Germline V gene data show CDR1 as SQVTM and CDR2 as ANQGSEA. CDR3 sequence reads: CSVEGPRATGVYNEQFF. Here the CDR3 DNA reads TGCAGCGTTGAAGGTCCAAGGGCTACCGGGGTCTACAATGAGCAGTTCTTC.

This chain joins TRBV7-9 and TRBJ2-7, with D hard to call. Per germline, CDR1 SEHNR and CDR2 FQNEAQ (reference sequence). V gave up 5 bases and J gave up 3 bases, with 11 bases separating them. This CDR3 contains 13 residues. CDR3 protein: CASSVSADYEQYF. As DNA, the CDR3 is TGTGCCAGCAGCGTTTCGGCCGACTACGAGCAGTACTTC.

The chain links TRBV15 to TRBJ2-7, with D unresolved. This CDR3 region has 12 residues. Per germline, CDR1 LNHNV and CDR2 YYDKDF (reference sequence). Trimming removed 3 bases from V and 6 bases from J, with 9 bases in between. CDR3 amino acids: CATSRPAVEQYF. The CDR3 DNA is TGTGCCACCAGCAGGCCAGCAGTCGAGCAGTACTTC.

Notes on this clone: Other DNA sequences of this sample code for an identical CDR3. The gene calls are TRBV6-4 and TRBJ2-5; D is undetermined. The DNA end favors TRBJ2-7, so the J call may be wrong. The germline CDR1 and CDR2 sequences are MRHNA and SNTAGT. The CDR3 is 11 residues long. The CDR3 sequence: CASSDGYEQYF. In DNA, the CDR3 is TGTGCCAGCAGTGATGGGTACGAGCAGTACTTC.

The V and J genes are TRBV19 and TRBJ2-2; the match to TRBD2 covers 11 bases. Germline CDR1 and CDR2: LNHDA and SQIVND (reference sequence). Trimming took 3 bases from V and 3 from J; bases not matched to a gene: 15. There are 20 residues in the CDR3. The CDR3 coding sequence is TGTGCCAGTAGTATTCTCGGCGTCTCACTAGCGGGAGAGGACACCGGGGAGCTGTTTTTT. Translation: CASSILGVSLAGEDTGELFF.

The chain couples TRBV4-1 to TRBJ2-1; 8 bases line up with TRBD2. Trimming cost V 5 bases and J 8 bases; bases outside gene matches: 11. The CDR3 runs 15 residues. Germline V gives CDR1 MGHRA, CDR2 YSYEKL. The CDR3 is CASSLREGRIHEQFF. The CDR3 coding sequence is TGCGCCAGCAGCTTACGGGAGGGCCGAATCCATGAGCAGTTCTTC.

This chain connects TRBV28 to TRBJ1-3; possible D gene TRBD1, 6 bases. The CDR3 has 15 amino acids. V was clipped by 6 bases and J by 0 bases, with 12 bases between them. Germline V gene lookup returns CDR1 MDHEN and CDR2 SYDVKM. The DNA for the CDR3 is TGTGCCAGCAGGTTGGGACAAAACTCTGGAAACACCATATATTTT. The encoded protein is CASRLGQNSGNTIYF.

The chain joins TRBV29-1 to TRBJ2-2, with 9 bases aligning to TRBD2. The CDR3 sequence is 16 residues long. Unmatched junction bases numbered 7, after V lost 0 bases and J lost 5 bases. The germline V gene encodes CDR1 SQVTM and CDR2 ANQGSEA. The CDR3 region is CSVEDRTSGYTGELFF. The CDR3 region has the DNA TGCAGCGTTGAAGATCGCACTAGCGGGTATACCGGGGAGCTGTTTTTT.

The J gene is TRBJ2-7, the V gene TRBV27; weak D call: TRBD2 (7 bases). Looked up from germline, CDR1 is MNHEY and CDR2 is SMNVEV (reference sequence). The CDR3 is 13 amino acids. V shed 3 bases and J shed 3 bases, with 9 bases lying between them. CDR3 sequence (DNA): TGTGCCAGCAGTTTGAGGGGGGGCTACGAGCAGTACTTC. It codes for CASSLRGGYEQYF.

The gene calls are TRBV30 and TRBJ2-1; TRBD2 aligns across 7 bases. V trimming: 7 bases; J trimming: 7 bases; junction bases outside the gene matches: 10. The CDR3 sequence is 13 residues long. Germline-derived CDR1 and CDR2 are GTSNPN and SVGIG (reference sequence). CDR3 sequence reads: CASMERGKNEQFF. The CDR3 bases are TGTGCCTCTATGGAGCGGGGTAAAAATGAGCAGTTCTTC.

The chain joins TRBV27 to TRBJ2-5; D is possibly TRBD2 (5 bases). Germline assignment: CDR1 MNHEY and CDR2 SMNVEV (reference sequence). V was pared by 0 bases and J by 5 bases, with 7 bases between. The CDR3 runs to 13 residues. The CDR3 here is CASSLSSGETQYF. As DNA, the CDR3 is TGTGCCAGCAGTTTATCCAGCGGCGAGACCCAGTACTTC.

The chain's CDR3 is CASSAGTNYGYTF. The CDR3 region has the DNA TGTGCCAGCAGTGCTGGGACGAACTATGGCTACACCTTC. This chain connects TRBV6-5 to TRBJ1-2; D might be TRBD1 (5 bases). V gave up 5 bases and J gave up 2 bases, with 9 bases separating them. The germline CDR1 and CDR2 sequences are MNHEY and SVGAGI. The CDR3 has 13 residues.

V usage is TRBV19 and J usage is TRBJ2-1; 12 bases are a match to TRBD2. The CDR3 has 15 residues. V trimming: 4 bases; J trimming: 4 bases; junction bases outside the gene matches: 2. Germline V gene sequence: CDR1 LNHDA, CDR2 SQIVND (reference sequence). Here the CDR3 DNA reads TGTGCCAGTAGTAGACTAGCGGGAGAATACAATGAGCAGTTCTTC. Translating gives CASSRLAGEYNEQFF.

The rearrangement joins TRBV7-9 to TRBJ1-1, with D hard to call. Germline CDR1 reads SEHNR; CDR2 reads FQNEAQ (reference sequence). CDR3 length equals 12 residues. V gave up 6 bases and J gave up 1 base, with 6 bases separating them. The CDR3 spells CASRAGNTEAFF. DNA of the CDR3: TGTGCCAGCAGAGCGGGGAACACTGAAGCTTTCTTT.

The chain recombines TRBV6-5 with TRBJ2-5; the match to TRBD2 covers 10 bases. The CDR3 runs to 16 residues. Germline V gives CDR1 MNHEY, CDR2 SVGAGI. With 4 bases clipped from V and 3 bases from J, the junction kept 8 bases outside the gene matches. The CDR3 is CASSSPSLAGEETQYF. CDR3 DNA: TGTGCCAGCAGTTCCCCCTCCCTAGCGGGAGAAGAGACCCAGTACTTC.

The chain employs TRBV1 and TRBJ1-2. TRBV1 is recorded as a pseudogene. This CDR3 contains 15 residues. CDR3 residues: CTSSHQEDTNYGYTF. The CDR3 nucleotides read TGCACCAGCAGCCATCAAGAAGATACTAACTATGGCTACACCTTC.

V and J are TRBV28 and TRBJ2-7; 7 bases fit TRBD2. This CDR3 is 14 amino acids long. J gave up 2 bases and V 3 bases, and 4 bases lay outside the gene matches. CDR1 and CDR2 from the germline V gene are MDHEN and SYDVKM. Here the CDR3 DNA reads TGTGCCAGCAGTTTTAGGACTAGGACCTACGAGCAGTACTTC. It yields the protein CASSFRTRTYEQYF.